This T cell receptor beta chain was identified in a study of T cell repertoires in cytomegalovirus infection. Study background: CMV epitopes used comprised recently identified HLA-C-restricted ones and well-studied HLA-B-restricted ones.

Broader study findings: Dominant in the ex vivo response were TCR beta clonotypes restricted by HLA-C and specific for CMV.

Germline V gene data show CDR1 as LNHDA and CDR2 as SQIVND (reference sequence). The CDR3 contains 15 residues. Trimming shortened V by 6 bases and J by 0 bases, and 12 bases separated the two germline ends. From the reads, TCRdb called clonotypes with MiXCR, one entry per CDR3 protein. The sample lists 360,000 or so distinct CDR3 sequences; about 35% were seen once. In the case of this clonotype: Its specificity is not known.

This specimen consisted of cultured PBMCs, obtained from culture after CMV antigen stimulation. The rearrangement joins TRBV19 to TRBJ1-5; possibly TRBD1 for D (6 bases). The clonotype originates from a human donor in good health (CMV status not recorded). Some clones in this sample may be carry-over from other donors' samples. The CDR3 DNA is TGTGCCAGTAGGGGAGGACAGAATAGCAATCAGCCCCAGCATTTT. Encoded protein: CASRGGQNSNQPQHF.